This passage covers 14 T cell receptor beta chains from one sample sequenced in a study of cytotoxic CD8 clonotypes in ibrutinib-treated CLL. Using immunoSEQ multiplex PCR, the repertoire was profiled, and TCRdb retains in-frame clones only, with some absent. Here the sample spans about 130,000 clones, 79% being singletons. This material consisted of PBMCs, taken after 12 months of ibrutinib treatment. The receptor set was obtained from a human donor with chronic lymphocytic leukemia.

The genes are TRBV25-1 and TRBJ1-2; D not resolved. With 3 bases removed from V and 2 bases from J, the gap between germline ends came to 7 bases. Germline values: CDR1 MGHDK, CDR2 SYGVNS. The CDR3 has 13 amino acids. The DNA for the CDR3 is TGTGCCAGCAGTGACGGACCAAACTATGGCTACACCTTC. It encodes CASSDGPNYGYTF.

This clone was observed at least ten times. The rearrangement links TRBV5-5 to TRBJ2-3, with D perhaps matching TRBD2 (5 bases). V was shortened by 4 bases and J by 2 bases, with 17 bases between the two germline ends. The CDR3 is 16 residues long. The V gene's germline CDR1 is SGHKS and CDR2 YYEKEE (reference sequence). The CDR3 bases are TGTGCCAGCAGCCCTTCCACAACGGGGATCACAGATACGCAGTATTTT. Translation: CASSPSTTGITDTQYF. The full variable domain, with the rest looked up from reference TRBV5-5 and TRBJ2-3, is DAGVTQSPTHLIKTRGQQVTLRCSPISGHKSVSWYQQVLGQGPQFIFQYYEKEERGRGNFPDRFSARQFPNYSSELNVNALLLGDSALYLCASSPSTTGITDTQYFGPGTRLTVL.

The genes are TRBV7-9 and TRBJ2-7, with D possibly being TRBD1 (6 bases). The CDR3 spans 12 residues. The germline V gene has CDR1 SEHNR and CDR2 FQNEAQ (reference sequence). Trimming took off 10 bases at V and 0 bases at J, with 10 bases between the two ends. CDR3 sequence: CATEGDSYEQYF. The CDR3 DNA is TGTGCCACCGAGGGGGACTCCTACGAGCAGTACTTC.

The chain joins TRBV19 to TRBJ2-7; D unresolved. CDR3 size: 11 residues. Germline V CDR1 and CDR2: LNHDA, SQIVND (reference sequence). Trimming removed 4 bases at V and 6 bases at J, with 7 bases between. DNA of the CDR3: TGTGCCAGTAGTAAAGGCTTCGAGCAGTACTTC. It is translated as CASSKGFEQYF.

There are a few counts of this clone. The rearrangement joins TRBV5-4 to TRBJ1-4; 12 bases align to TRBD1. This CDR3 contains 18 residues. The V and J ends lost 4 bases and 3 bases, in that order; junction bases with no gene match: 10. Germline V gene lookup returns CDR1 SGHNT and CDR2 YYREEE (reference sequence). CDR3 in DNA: TGTGCCAGCAGCCCACCCCCGGGACAGGGGGCTTCTAATGAAAAACTGTTTTTT. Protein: CASSPPPGQGASNEKLFF.

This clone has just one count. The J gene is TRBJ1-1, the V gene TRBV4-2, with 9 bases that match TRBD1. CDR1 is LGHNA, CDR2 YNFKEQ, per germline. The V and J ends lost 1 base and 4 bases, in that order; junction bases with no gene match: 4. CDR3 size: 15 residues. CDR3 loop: CASSQGQGEGTEAFF. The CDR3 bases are TGTGCCAGCAGCCAAGGACAGGGGGAGGGCACTGAAGCTTTCTTT.

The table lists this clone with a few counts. The DNA of the CDR3 is TGTGCCAGCAGTTTAAGTTGGGACAGGGGCAATCAGCCCCAGCATTTT. This codes for CASSLSWDRGNQPQHF. The chain links TRBV28 to TRBJ1-5; 9 positions agree with TRBD1. Per germline, CDR1 MDHEN and CDR2 SYDVKM. The J segment lost 2 bases and the V segment lost 2 bases, leaving 4 bases of the junction unmatched. The CDR3 length is 16 residues.

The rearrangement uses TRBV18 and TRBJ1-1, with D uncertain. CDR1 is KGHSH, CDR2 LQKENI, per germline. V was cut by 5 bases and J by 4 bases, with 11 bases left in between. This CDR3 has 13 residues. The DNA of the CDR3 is TGTGCCAGCTCAAGGACCGAGGGCACTGAAGCTTTCTTT. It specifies CASSRTEGTEAFF.

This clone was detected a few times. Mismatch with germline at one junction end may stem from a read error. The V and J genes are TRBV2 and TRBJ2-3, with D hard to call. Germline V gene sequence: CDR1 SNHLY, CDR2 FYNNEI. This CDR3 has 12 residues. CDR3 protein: CASTEQVAAQYF. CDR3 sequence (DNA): TGTGCCAGCACTGAACAAGTGGCGGCGCAGTATTTT. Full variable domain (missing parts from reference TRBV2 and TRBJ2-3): EPEVTQTPSHQVTQMGQEVILRCVPISNHLYFYWYRQILGQKVEFLVSFYNNEISEKSEIFDDQFSVERPDGSNFTLKIRSTKLEDSAMYFCASTEQVAAQYFGPGTRLTVL.

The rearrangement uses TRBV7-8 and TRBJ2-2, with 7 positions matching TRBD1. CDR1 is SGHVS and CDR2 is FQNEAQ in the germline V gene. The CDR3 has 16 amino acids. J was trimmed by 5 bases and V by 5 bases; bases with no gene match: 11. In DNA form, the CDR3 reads TGTGCCAGCAGCATTCAGGGGGTTTTTGGGACCGGGGAGCTGTTTTTT. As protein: CASSIQGVFGTGELFF.

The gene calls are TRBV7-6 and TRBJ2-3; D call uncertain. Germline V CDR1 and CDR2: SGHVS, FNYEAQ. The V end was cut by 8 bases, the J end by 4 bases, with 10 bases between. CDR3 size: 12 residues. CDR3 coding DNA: TGTGCCAGCGGGCGTTTTGCAGATACGCAGTATTTT. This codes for CASGRFADTQYF.

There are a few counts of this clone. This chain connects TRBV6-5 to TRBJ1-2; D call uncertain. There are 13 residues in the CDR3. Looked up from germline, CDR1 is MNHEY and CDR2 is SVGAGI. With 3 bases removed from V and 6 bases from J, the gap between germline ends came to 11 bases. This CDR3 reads CASSYDRLDGYTF. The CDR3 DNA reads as TGTGCCAGCAGTTATGACCGGCTCGATGGCTACACCTTC.

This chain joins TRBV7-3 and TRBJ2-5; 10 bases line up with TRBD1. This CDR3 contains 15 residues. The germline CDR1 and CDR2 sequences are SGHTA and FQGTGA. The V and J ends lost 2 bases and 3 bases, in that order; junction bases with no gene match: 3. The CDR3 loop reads CASSLSDRGEETQYF. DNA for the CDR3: TGTGCCAGCAGCTTATCGGACAGGGGGGAAGAGACCCAGTACTTC.

The CDR3 DNA is TGTGCCAGCAGCCCGAGCCTCGCACGGACAGGTTTCACAGATACGCAGTATTTT. As protein: CASSPSLARTGFTDTQYF. This chain uses TRBV9 with TRBJ2-3, with 7 bases fitting TRBD1. The CDR3 contains 18 residues. The J segment lost 2 bases and the V segment lost 4 bases, leaving 16 bases of the junction unmatched. Germline-derived CDR1 and CDR2 are SGDLS and YYNGEE.